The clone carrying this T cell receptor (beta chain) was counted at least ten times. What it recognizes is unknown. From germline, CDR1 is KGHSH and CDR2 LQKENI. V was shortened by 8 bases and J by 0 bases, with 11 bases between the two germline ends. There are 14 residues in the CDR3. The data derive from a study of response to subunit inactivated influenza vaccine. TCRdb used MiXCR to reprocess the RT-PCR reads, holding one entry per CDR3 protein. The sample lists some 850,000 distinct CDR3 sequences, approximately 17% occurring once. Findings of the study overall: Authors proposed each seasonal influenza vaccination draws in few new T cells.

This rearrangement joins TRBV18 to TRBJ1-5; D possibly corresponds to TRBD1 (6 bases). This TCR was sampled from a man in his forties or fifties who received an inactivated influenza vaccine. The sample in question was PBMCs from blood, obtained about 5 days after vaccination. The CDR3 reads CASSPDSSNQPQHF. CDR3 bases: TGTGCCAGCAGCCCGGACAGTAGCAATCAGCCCCAGCATTTT.